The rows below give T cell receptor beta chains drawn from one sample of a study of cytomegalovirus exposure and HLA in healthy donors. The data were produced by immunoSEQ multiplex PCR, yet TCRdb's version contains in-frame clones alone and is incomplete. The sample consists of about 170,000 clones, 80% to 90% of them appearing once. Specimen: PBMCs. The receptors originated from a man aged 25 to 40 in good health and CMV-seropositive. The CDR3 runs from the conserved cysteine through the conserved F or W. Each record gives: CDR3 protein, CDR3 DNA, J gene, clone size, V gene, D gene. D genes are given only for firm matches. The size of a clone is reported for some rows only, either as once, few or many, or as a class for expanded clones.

CDR3: CASSDRDEGNEQFF
DNA: TGTGCCAGCAGCGACAGGGACGAGGGTAATGAGCAGTTCTTC
J: TRBJ2-1
size: NA
V: TRBV27
D: TRBD1

CDR3: CASSSGLALDTQYF
DNA: TGTGCCAGCAGCTCGGGACTAGCGTTAGATACGCAGTATTTT
J: TRBJ2-3
size: NA
V: TRBV7-2
D: TRBD2

CDR3: CASSSFGNTEAFF
DNA: TGTGCCAGCAGCTCCTTCGGGAACACTGAAGCTTTCTTT
J: TRBJ1-1
size: NA
V: TRBV7-2
D: NA

CDR3: CASSLVAGNGNEQFF
DNA: TGTGCCAGCAGCTTAGTAGCGGGTAATGGAAATGAGCAGTTCTTC
J: TRBJ2-1
size: NA
V: TRBV13
D: TRBD2

CDR3: CASSLAGQGEGYTF
DNA: TGTGCCAGCAGCTTAGCTGGACAGGGGGAAGGCTACACCTTC
J: TRBJ1-2
size: NA
V: TRBV13
D: TRBD1

CDR3: CSSSLRTSGGNEQFF
DNA: TGTTCCAGCAGTTTACGGACTAGCGGCGGTAATGAGCAGTTCTTC
J: TRBJ2-1
size: NA
V: TRBV7-9
D: TRBD2

CDR3: CASSERVSGANVLTF
DNA: TGTGCCAGCAGTGAAAGAGTCTCTGGGGCCAACGTCCTGACTTTC
J: TRBJ2-6
size: few
V: TRBV6-1
D: NA

CDR3: CSVGDTLLYGYTF
DNA: TGCAGCGTAGGGGACACTCTCCTCTATGGCTACACCTTC
J: TRBJ1-2
size: NA
V: TRBV29-1
D: NA

CDR3: CASSGLLAGVSYNEQFF
DNA: TGTGCCAGCAGCGGCTTACTAGCGGGAGTCTCGTACAATGAGCAGTTCTTC
J: TRBJ2-1
size: NA
V: TRBV9
D: TRBD2

CDR3: CASSLGSRRTDTQYF
DNA: TGTGCCAGCAGCTTAGGGAGTAGGAGGACAGATACGCAGTATTTT
J: TRBJ2-3
size: NA
V: TRBV5-5
D: NA

CDR3: CASSQGSSGRETYGELFF
DNA: TGCGCCAGCAGCCAAGGATCTAGCGGGAGAGAAACGTACGGGGAGCTGTTTTTT
J: TRBJ2-2
size: NA
V: TRBV4-1
D: TRBD2

CDR3: CAWNRLAGLGGDTQYF
DNA: TGTGCCTGGAATCGGCTAGCGGGATTGGGAGGAGATACGCAGTATTTT
J: TRBJ2-3
size: NA
V: TRBV30
D: TRBD2

CDR3: CASSYPGSAGANVLTF
DNA: TGTGCCAGCAGTTACCCAGGGTCCGCCGGGGCCAACGTCCTGACTTTC
J: TRBJ2-6
size: NA
V: TRBV6-5
D: NA

CDR3: CASSTHRDTNTGELFF
DNA: TGTGCCAGCAGCACACACCGGGACACCAACACCGGGGAGCTGTTTTTT
J: TRBJ2-2
size: NA
V: TRBV9
D: NA

CDR3: CASSIGTGEAFF
DNA: TGTGCCAGCAGCATCGGGACAGGGGAAGCTTTCTTT
J: TRBJ1-1
size: few
V: TRBV7-9
D: TRBD1

CDR3: CASSPSDPGNEQFF
DNA: TGTGCCAGTAGCCCGAGCGACCCCGGGAATGAGCAGTTCTTC
J: TRBJ2-1
size: NA
V: TRBV19
D: NA

CDR3: CASTWGGVQETQYF
DNA: TGCGCCAGCACCTGGGGGGGGGTCCAAGAGACCCAGTACTTC
J: TRBJ2-5
size: NA
V: TRBV5-1
D: TRBD2

CDR3: CASSLGERGYGYTF
DNA: TGTGCCAGCAGCTTGGGGGAGAGGGGGTATGGCTACACCTTC
J: TRBJ1-2
size: NA
V: TRBV7-9
D: NA

CDR3: CASSQIQESANYGYTF
DNA: TGTGCCAGCAGCCAAATACAGGAGTCAGCCAACTATGGCTACACCTTC
J: TRBJ1-2
size: NA
V: TRBV4-2
D: NA

CDR3: CASSQAKGYNEQFF
DNA: TGCGCCAGCAGCCAAGCAAAGGGGTACAATGAGCAGTTCTTC
J: TRBJ2-1
size: NA
V: TRBV4-3
D: NA

CDR3: CASSLEMGTGTSGANVLTF
DNA: TGCGCCAGCAGCTTGGAAATGGGGACAGGGACTTCCGGGGCCAACGTCCTGACTTTC
J: TRBJ2-6
size: NA
V: TRBV5-1
D: TRBD1

CDR3: CASSPTGETYNEQFF
DNA: TGTGCCAGCAGTCCTACCGGGGAAACTTACAATGAGCAGTTCTTC
J: TRBJ2-1
size: NA
V: TRBV7-9
D: NA

CDR3: CASSSGTGGLRDIQYF
DNA: TGTGCCAGCAGTTCCGGGACAGGGGGCCTCCGGGACATTCAGTACTTC
J: TRBJ2-4
size: NA
V: TRBV7-6
D: TRBD1

CDR3: CASSRTGRGGNIQYF
DNA: TGTGCCAGCAGTAGGACCGGGAGAGGAGGAAACATTCAGTACTTC
J: TRBJ2-4
size: few
V: TRBV6-5
D: NA

CDR3: CASSQGDYGGVNEQFF
DNA: TGCGCCAGCAGCCAAGGGGACTACGGAGGCGTCAATGAGCAGTTCTTC
J: TRBJ2-1
size: NA
V: TRBV4-1
D: TRBD2

CDR3: CASSLLGSFVVKNTEAFF
DNA: TGCGCCAGCAGCCTCCTAGGGAGCTTCGTGGTGAAGAACACTGAAGCTTTCTTT
J: TRBJ1-1
size: NA
V: TRBV4-1
D: NA

CDR3: CASSITSGRPFYYNEQFF
DNA: TGTGCCAGTAGTATCACTAGCGGGAGGCCTTTTTACTACAATGAGCAGTTCTTC
J: TRBJ2-1
size: once
V: TRBV19
D: TRBD2

CDR3: CASSQGLSNQPQHF
DNA: TGTGCCAGCTCACAGGGGTTGAGCAATCAGCCCCAGCATTTT
J: TRBJ1-5
size: NA
V: TRBV18
D: NA

CDR3: CASSLDRGGELFF
DNA: TGTGCCAGCAGCTTAGATAGAGGCGGGGAGCTGTTTTTT
J: TRBJ2-2
size: NA
V: TRBV7-2
D: NA